The 20 T cell receptor beta chains below all came from one sample that was sequenced in a study of T cells in Graves' hyperthyroidism and ophthalmopathy. RNA transcripts gave rise to amplified TCR beta CDR3 regions. A set of HTBI primers served as the primers for a first-round RT-PCR of the TCR CDR3. TCRdb reanalysed the multiplex PCR reads using MiXCR and keeps one entry per CDR3 protein. The table includes about 840,000 distinct CDR3 sequences, over 35% detected once. The specimen sequenced was blood. The receptor source for this set is a man younger than 35 with Graves' hyperthyroidism.

On this clonotype: A clone one base away is much larger, so this may be a read error. V usage is TRBV19 and J usage is TRBJ2-5, with 7 nucleotides matching TRBD1. Unmatched junction bases numbered 9, after V lost 7 bases and J lost 4 bases. This CDR3 has 14 amino acids. Germline V lookup: CDR1 LNHDA, CDR2 SQIVND (reference sequence). CDR3 nucleotide sequence: TGTGCCAGTAATACAGGACAGGTCGGAGAGACCCAGTACTTC. This gives the protein CASNTGQVGETQYF.

This clonotype was seen many times. This sequence joins TRBV20-1 and TRBJ1-4; 8 bases map to TRBD1. The CDR3 length is 9 residues. CDR1 and CDR2 (germline): DFQATT, SNEGSKA (reference sequence). The CDR3 bases are TGCGGACAGGGTGAAAAACTGTTTTTT. It yields the protein CGQGEKLFF.

The chain links TRBV6-4 to TRBJ1-1; D is undetermined. The CDR3 covers 13 residues. CDR1 MRHNA and CDR2 SNTAGT come from the germline V gene. Trimming left V 0 bases short and J 14 bases short, with 16 bases between. In nucleotides, the CDR3 is TGTGCCAGCAGTGACTCCGTTCGGGGAAGAATCTTCTTT. Translation gives CASSDSVRGRIFF.

As to this clonotype: A clone one base away is much larger, so this may be a read error. The V call is TRBV7-9, the J call TRBJ1-6; perhaps TRBD1 as D (5 bases). V lost 1 base to trimming and J lost 8 bases, with 15 bases between them. The germline V gene has CDR1 SEHNR and CDR2 FQNEAQ (reference sequence). The CDR3 length is 16 residues. In DNA, the CDR3 is TGTGCCAGCAGCTTAGACGGGACTTCCCCCGATTCACCCCTCCACTTT. Its protein is CASSLDGTSPDSPLHF.

The chain combines TRBV9 with TRBJ1-3; D possibly corresponds to TRBD1 (6 bases). Germline CDR1 SGDLS, CDR2 YYNGEE. CDR3 length equals 20 residues. Deletions cut 6 bases from V and 3 bases from J, with 31 bases between. The CDR3 sequence: CASMAQTRIQGKVSGNTIYF. DNA for the CDR3: TGTGCCAGCATGGCTCAAACGAGAATACAGGGAAAGGTAAGTGGAAACACCATATATTTT.

This clonotype was seen ten or more times. This chain uses TRBV9 with TRBJ2-5, with D unclear. CDR3 length: 14 amino acids. Deletions cut 4 bases from V and 7 bases from J, with 17 bases between. CDR1 is SGDLS and CDR2 is YYNGEE in the germline V gene. As DNA, the CDR3 is TGTGCCAGCAGCCCCCCGGAGCGCATGGGGACCCAGTACTTC. Its protein is CASSPPERMGTQYF.

This rearrangement joins TRBV24-1 to TRBJ1-1; 7 nucleotides line up with TRBD1. Germline-derived CDR1 and CDR2 are KGHDR and SFDVKD. V lost 4 bases and J lost 5; bases outside the gene matches: 6. The CDR3 is made up of 14 amino acids. The CDR3 loop is CATSEGGVRTEAFF. Here the CDR3 DNA reads TGTGCCACCAGTGAAGGGGGCGTAAGGACTGAAGCTTTCTTT.

V gene TRBV5-6 combines with J gene TRBJ2-2; D is undetermined. Germline V gene data show CDR1 as SGHDT and CDR2 as YYEEEE. V dropped 0 bases and J dropped 3 bases, with 6 bases sitting between them. CDR3 length: 14 residues. The CDR3 DNA sequence: TGTGCCAGCAGCTTGGGTTTTTACACCGGGGAGCTGTTTTTT. Its protein product is CASSLGFYTGELFF.

The chain recombines TRBV20-1 with TRBJ2-5, with 8 bases identical to TRBD2. V gave up 5 bases and J gave up 4 bases; unmatched junction bases: 3. CDR1 and CDR2 from the germline V gene are DFQATT and SNEGSKA (reference sequence). This CDR3 contains 12 residues. CDR3 protein: CSAPGLGETQYF. CDR3 in DNA: TGCAGTGCTCCGGGACTAGGAGAGACCCAGTACTTC.

Of note for this clonotype: One junction end does not reproduce the germline sequence, and a read error may be involved. The chain recombines TRBV19 with TRBJ1-5; D possibly corresponds to TRBD1 (6 bases). Germline lookup yields CDR1 LNHDA and CDR2 SQIVND (reference sequence). The CDR3 runs to 12 residues. The CDR3 region is CAGSTGNQPQHF. The DNA for the CDR3 is TGTGCCGGTAGCACAGGGAATCAGCCCCAGCATTTT. Based on the CDR3 plus reference TRBV19 and TRBJ1-5, the full variable domain is DGGITQSPKYLFRKEGQNVTLSCEQNLNHDAMYWYRQDPGQGLRLIYYSQIVNDFQKGDIAEGYSVSREKKESFPLTVTSAQKNPTAFYLCAGSTGNQPQHFGDGTRLSIL.

Concerning this clonotype: A much larger clone differs from this one at a single base, so this may be a read error. The J gene is TRBJ2-5, the V gene TRBV6-6; D is unresolved. Per the germline V gene, CDR1 is MNHNY and CDR2 is SVGAGI (reference sequence). V dropped 3 bases and J dropped 5 bases, with 1 base sitting between them. The length of the CDR3 is 10 residues. The CDR3 DNA is TGTGCCAGCAGTTATGAGACCCAGTACTTC. This sequence encodes CASSYETQYF.

Worth noting for this clonotype: Since a much larger clone is just one base distant, this may be a read error. The CDR3 here is CASSRGTRNTEAFF. CDR3 in DNA: TGTGCCAGCAGCCGCGGGACACGGAACACTGAAGCTTTCTTT. The chain joins TRBV13 to TRBJ1-1; D perhaps matches TRBD1 (6 bases). V was pared by 5 bases and J by 1 base, with 11 bases between. The CDR3 runs 14 residues. Germline loops: CDR1 PRHDT, CDR2 FYEKMQ (reference sequence).

Turning to this clonotype: At one of its ends the junction is not consistent with the germline gene, which may arise from a read error. The gene calls are TRBV9 and TRBJ1-2; D is perhaps TRBD1 (6 bases). Germline CDR1 and CDR2: SGDLS and YYNGEE. This CDR3 is built from 14 residues. The CDR3 is CASNSRGGQYGYTF. CDR3 DNA sequence: TGCGCCAGCAACTCGAGGGGCGGACAGTATGGCTACACCTTC.

The chain combines TRBV15 with TRBJ1-2, with TRBD1 matching 7 bases. Trimming at V came to 3 bases and at J to 3 bases, leaving 10 bases not matched to a gene. CDR1 and CDR2 from the germline V gene are LNHNV and YYDKDF (reference sequence). The CDR3 has 16 residues. This CDR3 is CATSSQGDQPDYGYTF. CDR3 DNA: TGTGCCACCAGCAGTCAGGGGGATCAGCCTGACTATGGCTACACCTTC.

This clonotype has just a few counts. This chain joins TRBV20-1 and TRBJ2-7, with TRBD1 identical over 8 bases. The length of the CDR3 is 12 residues. Germline assignment: CDR1 DFQATT and CDR2 SNEGSKA (reference sequence). With 3 bases clipped from V and 5 bases from J, the junction kept 3 bases outside the gene matches. The CDR3 spells CSASDRGNEQYF. The CDR3 DNA sequence: TGCAGTGCTAGTGACAGGGGTAACGAGCAGTACTTC.

Only a few counts were recorded for this clonotype. V gene TRBV12-3 or TRBV12-4 combines with J gene TRBJ2-5, with D possibly matching TRBD2 (5 bases). This CDR3 region has 13 residues. Deletions cut 6 bases from V and 3 bases from J, with 11 bases between. The CDR3 nucleotides read TGTGCCAGCAGCACGACTAATAAAGAGACCCAGTACTTC. Residues: CASSTTNKETQYF.

The table lists this clonotype with many counts. V gene TRBV5-1 combines with J gene TRBJ1-6; 7 bases are a match to TRBD1. Unmatched junction bases numbered 9, after V lost 4 bases and J lost 8 bases. The CDR3 has 15 amino acids. The germline CDR1 and CDR2 sequences are SGHRS and YFSETQ. The DNA for the CDR3 is TGCGCCAGCAGCCAGCTCAAGGGGGCTGATTCACCCCTCCACTTT. It codes for CASSQLKGADSPLHF. The whole variable domain, filled in from reference TRBV5-1 and TRBJ1-6, reads KAGVTQTPRYLIKTRGQQVTLSCSPISGHRSVSWYQQTPGQGLQFLFEYFSETQRNKGNFPGRFSGRQFSNSRSEMNVSTLELGDSALYLCASSQLKGADSPLHFGNGTRLTVT.

This clonotype has a handful of counts. V gene TRBV7-2 combines with J gene TRBJ1-1; D remains unclear. CDR3 length equals 13 residues. Germline V CDR1 and CDR2: SGHTA, FQGNSA. Trimming removed 5 bases from V and 0 bases from J, with 7 bases in between. The CDR3 spells CASSAFMNTEAFF. CDR3 in DNA: TGTGCCAGCAGCGCCTTTATGAACACTGAAGCTTTCTTT. Drawing the rest from reference TRBV7-2 and TRBJ1-1, the complete variable domain is GAGVSQSPSNKVTEKGKDVELRCDPISGHTALYWYRQSLGQGLEFLIYFQGNSAPDKSGLPSDRFSAERTGGSVSTLTIQRTQQEDSAVYLCASSAFMNTEAFFGQGTRLTVV.

This clonotype was counted ten times or more. The V gene is TRBV19, the J gene TRBJ1-1; no firm D call. Germline V gives CDR1 LNHDA, CDR2 SQIVND (reference sequence). This CDR3 region has 16 residues. V was clipped by 5 bases and J by 2 bases, with 18 bases between them. The CDR3 bases are TGTGCCAGTAGTGCGATCGGTCGGCAGGCCAACACTGAAGCTTTCTTT. Its translation is CASSAIGRQANTEAFF.

With regard to this clonotype: An end of the junction does not agree with germline; a read error may underlie this. V usage is TRBV7-2 and J usage is TRBJ2-5; 9 nucleotides align to TRBD1. CDR3 length: 16 residues. The V gene's germline CDR1 is SGHTA and CDR2 FQGNSA. The CDR3: CASSPGTGQRGETQYF. The CDR3 nucleotides read TGCGCCAGCAGCCCTGGGACAGGGCAGAGGGGAGAGACCCAGTACTTC. Based on the CDR3 plus reference TRBV7-2 and TRBJ2-5, the full variable domain is GAGVSQSPSNKVTEKGKDVELRCDPISGHTALYWYRQSLGQGLEFLIYFQGNSAPDKSGLPSDRFSAERTGGSVSTLTIQRTQQEDSAVYLCASSPGTGQRGETQYFGPGTRLLVL.